This T cell receptor (beta chain) was sequenced for a study of T-cell memory formation after mild COVID-19. Concerning this clonotype itself: Its antigen is currently unknown.

Study-level findings and limits: Detection of some responders pre-infection suggested pre-existing cross-reactive memory T cells participated.

CDR3 size: 17 residues. Germline V gives CDR1 MGHRA, CDR2 YSYEKL. J was trimmed by 0 bases and V by 1 base; bases with no gene match: 8. MiXCR was run by TCRdb on the 5' RACE reads, yielding one entry per CDR3 protein. Of roughly 240,000 distinct CDR3 sequences in the sample, roughly 15% were seen once. The TCR originated in an adult woman who had mild COVID-19 (a few samples of this study predate the infection). Cell type and time point are not known. The sequencing sample was made of PBMCs or a T cell subset sorted from them (not recorded which). The chain carries TRBV4-1 and TRBJ1-1; 7 nucleotides agree with TRBD1. The CDR3 protein is CASSQGGRQGLNTEAFF. In DNA, the CDR3 is TGCGCCAGCAGCCAAGGCGGGAGACAGGGCCTGAACACTGAAGCTTTCTTT.